Each of the 27 T cell receptor beta chains below was sequenced from the same sample in a study of cytomegalovirus exposure and HLA in healthy donors. PCR involved 60 Vbeta and 13 Jbeta primers. The table came from immunoSEQ multiplex PCR; TCRdb's copy has only in-frame clones and leaves some out. The sample records approximately 110,000 clones, more than 75% being singletons. The sample was PBMCs. The receptors shown here come from a man aged 40-49 years in good health and CMV-seronegative.

V is TRBV9 and J is TRBJ2-7; TRBD1 matches at 7 bases. Per the germline V gene, CDR1 is SGDLS and CDR2 is YYNGEE. The J segment lost 4 bases and the V segment lost 3 bases, leaving 4 bases of the junction unmatched. The CDR3 has 13 amino acids. The CDR3 here is CASSEGTEYEQYF. The CDR3 DNA reads as TGTGCCAGCAGCGAGGGGACAGAATACGAGCAGTACTTC.

This sequence joins TRBV20-1 and TRBJ2-7, with 7 bases identical to TRBD1. Germline V gene data show CDR1 as DFQATT and CDR2 as SNEGSKA (reference sequence). The CDR3 length is 11 residues. Unmatched junction bases numbered 2, after V lost 6 bases and J lost 3 bases. This CDR3 is CSAGQDYEQYF. The CDR3 DNA follows: TGCAGTGCCGGACAGGACTACGAGCAGTACTTC.

A single count supports this clone. The rearrangement links TRBV7-3 to TRBJ2-1; 9 bases are a match to TRBD2. With V trimmed by 3 bases and J by 6 bases, 3 bases remained unmatched. The CDR3 sequence is 14 residues long. Germline CDR1 and CDR2: SGHTA and FQGTGA. CDR3 sequence reads: CASSFRSGGNEQFF. For the CDR3, the DNA is TGTGCCAGCAGCTTTCGTAGCGGGGGCAATGAGCAGTTCTTC.

J is TRBJ1-5 and V is TRBV19, with a possible D match to TRBD1 (6 bases). The V gene lost 5 bases and the J gene lost 6 bases, with 17 bases spanning the gap. The germline V gene encodes CDR1 LNHDA and CDR2 SQIVND (reference sequence). This CDR3 comprises 15 residues. CDR3 DNA sequence: TGTGCCAGTAGTGGGGCACCCAGGGGAAGTCAGCCCCAGCATTTT. Translated: CASSGAPRGSQPQHF. Variable domain in full (rest from reference TRBV19 and TRBJ1-5): DGGITQSPKYLFRKEGQNVTLSCEQNLNHDAMYWYRQDPGQGLRLIYYSQIVNDFQKGDIAEGYSVSREKKESFPLTVTSAQKNPTAFYLCASSGAPRGSQPQHFGDGTRLSIL.

In DNA form, the CDR3 reads TGTGCCAGCAACTCAGGGTTTGGTAGCAATCAGCCCCAGCATTTT. It codes for CASNSGFGSNQPQHF. V usage is TRBV5-6 and J usage is TRBJ1-5, with a tentative D call TRBD1 (5 bases). The CDR3 has 15 residues. In germline, CDR1 is SGHDT, CDR2 YYEEEE. Trimming shortened V by 6 bases and J by 0 bases, and 13 bases separated the two germline ends. The entire variable domain, with the rest obtained from reference TRBV5-6 and TRBJ1-5, is as follows: DAGVTQSPTHLIKTRGQQVTLRCSPKSGHDTVSWYQQALGQGPQFIFQYYEEEERQRGNFPDRFSGHQFPNYSSELNVNALLLGDSALYLCASNSGFGSNQPQHFGDGTRLSIL.

V and J are TRBV5-1 and TRBJ2-2; perhaps TRBD1 as D (6 bases). This CDR3 is built from 12 residues. V shed 7 bases and J shed 6 bases, with 10 bases lying between them. Germline V gene lookup returns CDR1 SGHRS and CDR2 YFSETQ. CDR3 in amino acids: CASHRDPGELFF. CDR3 nucleotides: TGCGCCAGCCACAGGGATCCCGGGGAGCTGTTTTTT.

This CDR3 reads CASSHPQAGVGGYTF. In DNA form, the CDR3 reads TGCGCCAGCAGCCACCCCCAGGCAGGGGTGGGTGGCTACACCTTC. V usage is TRBV4-1 and J usage is TRBJ1-2, with D possibly matching TRBD1 (6 bases). V was clipped by 3 bases and J by 7 bases, with 18 bases between them. The CDR3 covers 15 residues. Germline CDR1 is MGHRA and CDR2 is YSYEKL.

V and J are TRBV6-5 and TRBJ2-1; unclear D gene. Germline assignment: CDR1 MNHEY and CDR2 SVGAGI. The CDR3 has 13 residues. V shed 4 bases and J shed 9 bases, with 13 bases lying between them. This CDR3 reads CASSSSSRSEQFF. CDR3 in DNA: TGTGCCAGCAGTTCGAGTAGCCGGTCTGAGCAGTTCTTC.

The chain has TRBV27 and TRBJ1-3; 8 bases agree with TRBD1. There are 14 residues in the CDR3. The junction had 2 bases not matched to a gene; V was cut back by 4 bases and J by 3 bases. Germline V CDR1 and CDR2: MNHEY, SMNVEV (reference sequence). CDR3 sequence (DNA): TGTGCCAGCAGTTGGACAGGGCTTGGAAACACCATATATTTT. Encoded protein: CASSWTGLGNTIYF.

The V call is TRBV11-3, the J call TRBJ2-1; 8 bases line up with TRBD2. V trimming: 5 bases; J trimming: 6 bases; junction bases outside the gene matches: 6. CDR1 and CDR2 (germline): SGHNT, YENEEA. This CDR3 comprises 14 residues. For the CDR3, the DNA is TGTGCCAGCAGCAGACGTCTAGCGGGCAATGAGCAGTTCTTC. This sequence encodes CASSRRLAGNEQFF.

In its sample, this clone was seen a few times. V and J are TRBV2 and TRBJ1-2; 11 bases are a match to TRBD1. Trimming took 4 bases from V and 5 from J; bases not matched to a gene: 9. This CDR3 contains 16 residues. Germline V lookup: CDR1 SNHLY, CDR2 FYNNEI. The CDR3 loop reads CASSGDRTGGWYGYTF. CDR3 coding DNA: TGTGCCAGCAGTGGGGACCGGACAGGGGGCTGGTATGGCTACACCTTC.

The V gene is TRBV7-9, the J gene TRBJ2-7, with D possibly matching TRBD1 (7 bases). The ends were cut back, 4 bases at V and 4 bases at J, with 14 bases in the middle. This CDR3 region has 14 residues. The germline V gene encodes CDR1 SEHNR and CDR2 FQNEAQ (reference sequence). CDR3 residues: CASSSQGRRYEQYF. The CDR3 nucleotides read TGTGCCAGCAGCTCACAGGGGAGGAGGTACGAGCAGTACTTC. Full variable domain (missing parts from reference TRBV7-9 and TRBJ2-7): DTGVSQNPRHKITKRGQNVTFRCDPISEHNRLYWYRQTLGQGPEFLTYFQNEAQLEKSRLLSDRFSAERPKGSFSTLEIQRTEQGDSAMYLCASSSQGRRYEQYFGPGTRLTVT.

The V call is TRBV2, the J call TRBJ1-2; D not resolved. CDR1 is SNHLY and CDR2 is FYNNEI in the germline V gene. The CDR3 length is 12 residues. Trimming removed 3 bases from V and 5 bases from J, with 7 bases in between. This CDR3 is CASSDRSYGYTF. Here the CDR3 DNA reads TGTGCCAGCAGTGACAGGTCATATGGCTACACCTTC.

The CDR3 nucleotides read TGTGCCAGTAACGCCGGGACAGGGGCCTATGGCTACACCTTC. It is translated as CASNAGTGAYGYTF. The gene calls are TRBV19 and TRBJ1-2; the match to TRBD1 covers 10 bases. The CDR3 sequence is 14 residues long. V lost 7 bases and J lost 4; bases outside the gene matches: 6. Germline values: CDR1 LNHDA, CDR2 SQIVND (reference sequence).

CDR3: CASSRTGGGVTGANVLTF. The CDR3 DNA is TGTGCCAGCAGCCGGACAGGGGGCGGCGTAACTGGGGCCAACGTCCTGACTTTC. The chain has TRBV11-3 and TRBJ2-6; 11 bases are shared with TRBD1. The CDR3 consists of 18 residues. Germline V lookup: CDR1 SGHNT, CDR2 YENEEA. With 5 bases clipped from V and 2 bases from J, the junction kept 8 bases outside the gene matches. The whole variable domain, remainder taken from reference TRBV11-3 and TRBJ2-6, is EAGVVQSPRYKIIEKKQPVAFWCNPISGHNTLYWYLQNLGQGPELLIRYENEEAVDDSQLPKDRFSAERLKGVDSTLKIQPAELGDSAVYLCASSRTGGGVTGANVLTFGAGSRLTVL.

The chain employs TRBV19 and TRBJ1-5, with D maybe TRBD1 (6 bases). Germline V CDR1 and CDR2: LNHDA, SQIVND (reference sequence). V dropped 5 bases and J dropped 4 bases, with 12 bases sitting between them. The CDR3 runs 14 residues. CDR3 nucleotides: TGTGCCAGTAGTCAAGACAGGAAAAATCAGCCCCAGCATTTT. This encodes CASSQDRKNQPQHF.

This chain uses TRBV30 with TRBJ2-1, with D perhaps matching TRBD1 (5 bases). CDR3 length: 15 amino acids. CDR1 GTSNPN and CDR2 SVGIG come from the germline V gene (reference sequence). Trimming removed 3 bases at V and 5 bases at J, with 17 bases between. Here the CDR3 reads CAWSQGLLGNNEQFF. The CDR3 DNA sequence: TGTGCCTGGAGCCAGGGCCTTTTAGGGAACAATGAGCAGTTCTTC.

This clone was seen more than once but under ten times. The sample carries other DNA sequences with the same CDR3. The CDR3 region is CSAGTGALNTEAFF. CDR3 bases: TGCAGCGCGGGGACAGGGGCTTTGAACACTGAAGCTTTCTTT. This chain joins TRBV29-1 and TRBJ1-1; 10 nucleotides align to TRBD1. Germline CDR1 and CDR2: SQVTM and ANQGSEA. The trim removed 7 bases at V and 0 bases at J, leaving 5 bases unmatched. The CDR3 is 14 residues long.

V gene TRBV5-1 combines with J gene TRBJ2-7, with a possible D match to TRBD2 (5 bases). V lost 2 bases to trimming and J lost 4 bases, with 13 bases between them. The length of the CDR3 is 14 residues. Germline V lookup: CDR1 SGHRS, CDR2 YFSETQ. CDR3 loop: CASSLPGLYYEQYF. The CDR3 DNA reads as TGCGCCAGCAGCTTACCCGGACTGTATTACGAGCAGTACTTC.

The V and J genes are TRBV28 and TRBJ1-2, with D perhaps TRBD1 (5 bases). Trimming shortened V by 4 bases and J by 4 bases, and 13 bases separated the two germline ends. This CDR3 spans 14 amino acids. The germline CDR1 and CDR2 sequences are MDHEN and SYDVKM. CDR3 loop: CASSSLTVLYGYTF. Written as DNA, the CDR3 is TGTGCCAGCAGTTCGCTGACAGTCCTCTATGGCTACACCTTC.

Notes on this clone: Other DNA sequences in the sample encode the same CDR3. The chain couples TRBV6-6 to TRBJ2-3, with 8 bases aligning to TRBD2. Germline CDR1 and CDR2: MNHNY and SVGAGI (reference sequence). J gave up 1 base and V 8 bases, and 11 bases lay outside the gene matches. This CDR3 is 16 amino acids long. This chain's CDR3 is CASGLRGGRRTDTQYF. CDR3 DNA: TGTGCCAGCGGTTTGCGCGGGGGGCGACGCACAGATACGCAGTATTTT.

This chain connects TRBV9 to TRBJ2-7, with 8 bases fitting TRBD2. There are 15 residues in the CDR3. CDR1 is SGDLS, CDR2 YYNGEE, per germline. V lost 4 bases to trimming and J lost 0 bases; unmatched junction nucleotides: 6. CDR3 nucleotides: TGTGCCAGCAGCCCGCAAGGGACTAGCTCCTACGAGCAGTACTTC. Encoded protein: CASSPQGTSSYEQYF.

The J gene is TRBJ1-4, the V gene TRBV10-3, with D perhaps matching TRBD1 (5 bases). The CDR3 is 16 residues long. Germline CDR1 is ENHRY and CDR2 is SYGVKD. V lost 3 bases, J lost 4 bases, and 15 bases lay in between. This CDR3 reads CAISDQTGLNNEKLFF. In DNA, the CDR3 is TGTGCCATCAGTGATCAGACGGGACTCAATAATGAAAAACTGTTTTTT.

The chain carries TRBV7-8 and TRBJ2-7; D is undetermined. The germline V gene has CDR1 SGHVS and CDR2 FQNEAQ. Trimming took off 1 base at V and 6 bases at J, with 4 bases between the two ends. CDR3 size: 11 residues. CDR3 sequence reads: CASSLVAEQYF. The CDR3 coding sequence is TGTGCCAGCAGCTTAGTAGCCGAGCAGTACTTC.

This clone was detected only once. The chain carries TRBV5-1 and TRBJ2-1; 15 bases map to TRBD2. In germline, CDR1 is SGHRS, CDR2 YFSETQ. The CDR3 contains 20 residues. The V and J ends lost 0 bases and 7 bases, in that order; junction bases with no gene match: 14. The CDR3 here is CASSLGIGTSGGFQGNEQFF. The CDR3 DNA follows: TGCGCCAGCAGCTTGGGAATCGGGACTAGCGGGGGGTTCCAAGGGAATGAGCAGTTCTTC.

The chain employs TRBV2 and TRBJ1-1; possible D gene TRBD1, 5 bases. The germline V and J ends were trimmed by 10 bases and 0 bases, with 15 bases remaining between them. CDR3 length: 14 residues. Germline V gene lookup returns CDR1 SNHLY and CDR2 FYNNEI. The CDR3 is CANKVGRVNTEAFF. For the CDR3, the DNA is TGTGCCAACAAAGTGGGGCGCGTGAACACTGAAGCTTTCTTT. Drawing the rest from reference TRBV2 and TRBJ1-1, the complete variable domain is EPEVTQTPSHQVTQMGQEVILRCVPISNHLYFYWYRQILGQKVEFLVSFYNNEISEKSEIFDDQFSVERPDGSNFTLKIRSTKLEDSAMYFCANKVGRVNTEAFFGQGTRLTVV.

This clone was found once. The V gene is TRBV5-6, the J gene TRBJ1-2; 8 nucleotides match TRBD1. Germline assignment: CDR1 SGHDT and CDR2 YYEEEE. V shed 2 bases and J 6 bases; nucleotides not matched to a gene: 6. The CDR3 contains 14 residues. Written as DNA, the CDR3 is TGTGCCAGCAGCTTACAGGGGGTGTCTGATGGCTACACCTTC. This gives the protein CASSLQGVSDGYTF.